The 30 T cell receptor beta chains below come from one sample, sequenced in a study of blood T cell repertoires in COVID-19. Libraries were prepared by immunoSEQ multiplex PCR; TCRdb keeps only in-frame clonotypes and omits some of them. The sample holds tens of thousands of clones, roughly 90% seen once. The source material was peripheral blood. The receptors were gathered from a woman older than 75 with acute or convalescent COVID-19.

The genes are TRBV5-4 and TRBJ2-5, with 8 bases aligning to TRBD2. In germline, CDR1 is SGHNT, CDR2 YYREEE (reference sequence). The junction had 10 bases not matched to a gene; V was cut back by 2 bases and J by 1 base. The CDR3 contains 17 residues. CDR3 coding DNA: TGTGCCAGCAGCTTATTCGTCGGCGGGGGGTTCCAAGAGACCCAGTACTTC. Amino acids: CASSLFVGGGFQETQYF. The full variable domain, completed using reference TRBV5-4 and TRBJ2-5, is ETGVTQSPTHLIKTRGQQVTLRCSSQSGHNTVSWYQQALGQGPQFIFQYYREEENGRGNFPPRFSGLQFPNYSSELNVNALELDDSALYLCASSLFVGGGFQETQYFGPGTRLLVL.

This clone was observed many times. The chain carries TRBV28 and TRBJ2-1; D may be TRBD1 (5 bases). The V and J ends lost 5 bases and 9 bases respectively, with 11 bases between them. CDR1 and CDR2 (germline): MDHEN, SYDVKM. This CDR3 spans 12 amino acids. The CDR3: CASSPQGGEQFF. CDR3 DNA sequence: TGTGCCAGCAGTCCGCAGGGTGGTGAGCAGTTCTTC.

The chain joins TRBV24-1 to TRBJ2-2, with TRBD2 matching 9 bases. Germline V gives CDR1 KGHDR, CDR2 SFDVKD. The length of the CDR3 is 18 residues. The ends lost 2 bases at V and 5 bases at J; junction bases unmatched: 11. The CDR3 loop reads CATSDSVAGVGVTGELFF. The CDR3 coding sequence is TGTGCCACCAGTGATTCGGTAGCGGGAGTCGGGGTTACCGGGGAGCTGTTTTTT.

This clone was counted between two and nine times. DNA for the CDR3: TGCAGTGCTAGTGTAACCGAGCGGGGGCCGGGAGATACGCAGTATTTT. Translated, it gives CSASVTERGPGDTQYF. V is TRBV20-1 and J is TRBJ2-3, with 8 bases lining up with TRBD2. The CDR3 loop spans 16 amino acids. From germline, CDR1 is DFQATT and CDR2 SNEGSKA (reference sequence). J was trimmed by 5 bases and V by 3 bases; bases with no gene match: 13.

The chain recombines TRBV10-3 with TRBJ2-7; 7 bases are a match to TRBD1. J was trimmed by 0 bases and V by 6 bases; bases with no gene match: 8. The germline V gene has CDR1 ENHRY and CDR2 SYGVKD. The CDR3 is made up of 15 amino acids. This CDR3 is CAISPGQESSYEQYF. The CDR3 bases are TGTGCCATCAGCCCCGGACAGGAGAGCTCCTACGAGCAGTACTTC.

The chain links TRBV5-6 to TRBJ1-5; no clear D gene. The CDR3 runs to 14 residues. Germline assignment: CDR1 SGHDT and CDR2 YYEEEE. V dropped 0 bases and J dropped 8 bases, with 12 bases sitting between them. The CDR3 loop reads CASSLGAPPEPQHF. For the CDR3, the DNA is TGTGCCAGCAGCTTGGGAGCTCCCCCGGAGCCCCAGCATTTT.

There are a few counts of this clone. This chain joins TRBV2 and TRBJ2-1, with 11 bases identical to TRBD2. Looked up from germline, CDR1 is SNHLY and CDR2 is FYNNEI. The CDR3 loop spans 13 amino acids. J was trimmed by 8 bases and V by 9 bases; bases with no gene match: 6. The CDR3 is CASLAGGRDEQFF. In nucleotides, the CDR3 is TGTGCCAGTCTAGCGGGGGGACGAGATGAGCAGTTCTTC. The full variable domain, with the rest looked up from reference TRBV2 and TRBJ2-1, is EPEVTQTPSHQVTQMGQEVILRCVPISNHLYFYWYRQILGQKVEFLVSFYNNEISEKSEIFDDQFSVERPDGSNFTLKIRSTKLEDSAMYFCASLAGGRDEQFFGPGTRLTVL.

The CDR3 DNA is TGTGCCAGCTCACCAATGAGGAGGACAGGGCATACCGGGGAGCTGTTTTTT. Residues: CASSPMRRTGHTGELFF. The chain is built from TRBV18 and TRBJ2-2, with 8 bases aligning to TRBD1. The CDR3 runs 17 residues. The V gene's germline CDR1 is KGHSH and CDR2 LQKENI. Trimming removed 2 bases from V and 5 bases from J; junction bases left unmatched: 10.

The rearrangement uses TRBV6-1 and TRBJ1-5; weak D call: TRBD1 (5 bases). Germline V lookup: CDR1 MNHNS, CDR2 SASEGT. Trimming stripped 4 bases from V and 7 bases from J, with 20 bases between. The CDR3 length is 16 residues. For the CDR3, the DNA is TGTGCCAGCAGTGGGGTAACGACAGCCCTGGGGCAGCCCCAGCATTTT. This codes for CASSGVTTALGQPQHF.

V and J are TRBV4-3 and TRBJ2-5; D might be TRBD2 (7 bases). Germline V gene sequence: CDR1 LGHNA, CDR2 YSLEER. This CDR3 spans 16 amino acids. The V end was cut by 0 bases, the J end by 1 base, with 12 bases between. The CDR3 DNA is TGCGCCAGCAGCCAAGAAGGGGGGAGGGCCCAAGAGACCCAGTACTTC. Translation: CASSQEGGRAQETQYF.

The rearrangement joins TRBV24-1 to TRBJ2-2; TRBD1 is a possible D gene (5 bases). Germline V gene sequence: CDR1 KGHDR, CDR2 SFDVKD. The CDR3 totals 13 residues. Trimming shortened V by 9 bases and J by 3 bases, and 10 bases separated the two germline ends. The CDR3, as DNA: TGTGCCACCCAGGGATTGTACACCGGGGAGCTGTTTTTT. Translating gives CATQGLYTGELFF.

The chain recombines TRBV27 with TRBJ1-6, with 7 bases fitting TRBD1. Germline V lookup: CDR1 MNHEY, CDR2 SMNVEV (reference sequence). Trimming cost V 6 bases and J 10 bases; bases outside gene matches: 9. This CDR3 has 14 residues. The CDR3 loop is CASSFDRAESPLHF. As DNA, the CDR3 is TGTGCCAGCAGCTTCGACAGGGCCGAATCACCCCTCCACTTT.

CDR3 amino acids: CASWDRPDRAFF. In DNA form, the CDR3 reads TGTGCCAGTTGGGACAGGCCAGATAGGGCTTTCTTT. V and J are TRBV28 and TRBJ1-1; 8 nucleotides line up with TRBD1. Trimming at V came to 9 bases and at J to 11 bases, leaving 11 bases not matched to a gene. Germline assignment: CDR1 MDHEN and CDR2 SYDVKM. This CDR3 is 12 amino acids long.

The chain combines TRBV20-1 with TRBJ2-7, with D hard to call. The length of the CDR3 is 11 residues. V lost 2 bases, J lost 5 bases, and 7 bases lay in between. CDR1 is DFQATT, CDR2 SNEGSKA, per germline (reference sequence). The CDR3 nucleotides are TGCAGTGCTAGACTCCCAGACGAGCAGTACTTC. This codes for CSARLPDEQYF.

There are a few counts of this clone. The DNA of the CDR3 is TGTGCCAGCTCACCTGACGAGGCTGTGAACACTGAAGCTTTCTTT. Residues: CASSPDEAVNTEAFF. J is TRBJ1-1 and V is TRBV18; D not certain. The CDR3 is 15 residues long. V was shortened by 3 bases and J by 0 bases, with 11 bases between the two germline ends. Per the germline V gene, CDR1 is KGHSH and CDR2 is LQKENI.

The V gene is TRBV7-9, the J gene TRBJ1-1; 7 nucleotides line up with TRBD1. J gave up 4 bases and V 4 bases, and 6 bases lay outside the gene matches. The length of the CDR3 is 14 residues. The V gene's germline CDR1 is SEHNR and CDR2 FQNEAQ (reference sequence). The CDR3 spells CASSSTGAFTEAFF. For the CDR3, the DNA is TGTGCCAGCAGCTCTACAGGGGCCTTCACTGAAGCTTTCTTT.

The V and J genes are TRBV25-1 and TRBJ1-1; TRBD1 agrees at 9 bases. This CDR3 is 13 amino acids long. The germline V gene encodes CDR1 MGHDK and CDR2 SYGVNS. The J segment lost 3 bases and the V segment lost 8 bases, leaving 4 bases of the junction unmatched. The CDR3 coding sequence is TGTGCCAGCGGACGGACAGGGGACACTGAAGCTTTCTTT. Protein sequence: CASGRTGDTEAFF.

The rearrangement uses TRBV4-1 and TRBJ2-1; TRBD2 matches 11 bases. Germline V gene sequence: CDR1 MGHRA, CDR2 YSYEKL. Unmatched junction bases numbered 2, after V lost 0 bases and J lost 4 bases. The CDR3 totals 16 residues. CDR3 sequence reads: CASSQDRTSGYNEQFF. The CDR3 nucleotides read TGCGCCAGCAGCCAAGATAGGACTAGCGGGTACAATGAGCAGTTCTTC.

The chain has TRBV5-6 and TRBJ1-1, with 7 positions matching TRBD1. From germline, CDR1 is SGHDT and CDR2 YYEEEE. The CDR3 consists of 14 residues. Trimming at V came to 0 bases and at J to 1 base, leaving 0 bases not matched to a gene. The CDR3 is CASSLAGGNTEAFF. Written as DNA, the CDR3 is TGTGCCAGCAGCTTGGCAGGGGGGAACACTGAAGCTTTCTTT.

The rearrangement uses TRBV30 and TRBJ1-6; D uncertain. The CDR3 spans 13 residues. Trimming took 4 bases from V and 10 from J, leaving 14 bases between them. Germline-derived CDR1 and CDR2 are GTSNPN and SVGIG (reference sequence). CDR3 sequence (DNA): TGTGCCTGGATGCGGGAGGCGTACTCACCCCTCCACTTT. Translating gives CAWMREAYSPLHF.

This chain links TRBV15 with TRBJ2-2; the match to TRBD1 covers 8 bases. Germline values: CDR1 LNHNV, CDR2 YYDKDF (reference sequence). This CDR3 is 15 amino acids long. Trimming at V came to 3 bases and at J to 4 bases, leaving 4 bases not matched to a gene. CDR3: CATSRGTGGTGELFF. The CDR3 DNA reads as TGTGCCACCAGCAGGGGGACAGGTGGCACCGGGGAGCTGTTTTTT.

The rearrangement links TRBV27 to TRBJ1-2; 8 bases fit TRBD1. V lost 5 bases, J lost 1 base, and 9 bases stayed unmatched. Germline V CDR1 and CDR2: MNHEY, SMNVEV (reference sequence). CDR3 length: 16 amino acids. The CDR3 loop is CASSRTGGNHNYGYTF. The CDR3 nucleotides read TGTGCCAGCAGTCGTACAGGGGGGAACCATAACTATGGCTACACCTTC.

J is TRBJ2-5 and V is TRBV7-9, with 8 positions matching TRBD1. From germline, CDR1 is SEHNR and CDR2 FQNEAQ (reference sequence). The V gene end was trimmed by 5 bases and the J gene end by 2 bases; junction bases not matched to a gene: 10. This CDR3 is built from 16 residues. This CDR3 is CASSILYDRGQETQYF. CDR3 bases: TGTGCCAGCAGCATCTTATACGACAGGGGACAAGAGACCCAGTACTTC.

The chain couples TRBV10-1 to TRBJ1-6, with 9 nucleotides matching TRBD1. J gave up 7 bases and V 10 bases, and 26 bases lay outside the gene matches. The CDR3 length is 20 residues. The germline V gene encodes CDR1 WNHNN and CDR2 SYGVQD (reference sequence). The CDR3 DNA reads TGCGCCACCCCGGGCCGCTTATACAGGGGGCCGAGTACGGGAAATTCACCCCTCCACTTT. It is translated as CATPGRLYRGPSTGNSPLHF.

This sequence joins TRBV4-3 and TRBJ2-1; D call uncertain. The CDR3 length is 16 residues. The germline V gene has CDR1 LGHNA and CDR2 YSLEER. Between the trimmed V and J ends, which lost 0 bases and 0 bases, there was a span of 9 bases. CDR3 amino acids: CASSQDLWSSYNEQFF. CDR3 sequence (DNA): TGCGCCAGCAGCCAAGATTTGTGGAGCTCCTACAATGAGCAGTTCTTC.

V is TRBV7-2 and J is TRBJ1-2; D unresolved. This CDR3 has 14 amino acids. Germline V gene lookup returns CDR1 SGHTA and CDR2 FQGNSA. Trimming cost V 5 bases and J 4 bases, with 14 bases left between them. For the CDR3, the DNA is TGTGCCAGCAGCAGGGCCGGGATCCCCTATGGCTACACCTTC. Translated: CASSRAGIPYGYTF.

J is TRBJ2-5 and V is TRBV28, with D tentatively TRBD1 (6 bases). CDR3 size: 14 residues. Germline lookup yields CDR1 MDHEN and CDR2 SYDVKM. Trimming took 5 bases from V and 4 from J, leaving 14 bases between them. The CDR3 reads CASSTPGTLETQYF. CDR3 nucleotides: TGTGCCAGCAGTACCCCCGGGACATTAGAGACCCAGTACTTC.

The chain has TRBV5-4 and TRBJ1-2, with D perhaps matching TRBD1 (6 bases). The ends were cut back, 0 bases at V and 7 bases at J, with 13 bases in the middle. The germline gives CDR1 SGHNT, CDR2 YYREEE (reference sequence). The CDR3 spans 14 residues. CDR3 DNA sequence: TGTGCCAGCAGCTTGGTGGCGGGGGCGGGTGGCTACACCTTC. Its protein is CASSLVAGAGGYTF.

The J gene is TRBJ2-7, the V gene TRBV7-9, with 7 positions matching TRBD2. The CDR3 is 13 residues long. Germline V gene data show CDR1 as SEHNR and CDR2 as FQNEAQ (reference sequence). V lost 6 bases and J lost 5; bases outside the gene matches: 7. The CDR3 is CASRREIGDEQYF. CDR3 DNA: TGTGCCAGCAGGCGGGAGATCGGCGACGAGCAGTACTTC.

This chain connects TRBV4-3 to TRBJ2-1, with 9 bases lining up with TRBD2. The CDR3 extends over 18 amino acids. V lost 0 bases to trimming and J lost 7 bases; unmatched junction nucleotides: 13. Germline V lookup: CDR1 LGHNA, CDR2 YSLEER. CDR3 sequence reads: CASSQDVGHSGSINEQFF. The CDR3, as DNA: TGCGCCAGCAGCCAAGACGTGGGCCATAGCGGGAGCATTAATGAGCAGTTCTTC.